This entry is about one T cell receptor beta chain. Its antigen is unknown. Per-nucleotide qualities are absent, and no much larger clonotype sits a single base away. CDR1 and CDR2, per the germline V gene (reference sequence), are SEHNR and FQNEAQ. Inclusive of the bounding cysteine and phenylalanine, the CDR3 is 12 residues long. Kept here is only the CDR3 DNA, which spans 36 bases and is read in frame from base 1. The V end gives up 7 bases and the J end 6 bases, leaving 6 bases in the junction not matched to a gene. The sample comes from a study of T cell responses to AZD1222 COVID-19 vaccine (dated by TCRdb to about 2021). General notes on the study: AZD1222 recipients with second doses at about 4 weeks or about 12 weeks were pooled, because spike-specific TCR depth and breadth did not differ between schedules. TCR sequencing was performed for more than 230 trial participants, of whom some 200 were given two doses of AZD1222 and around 25 were given two doses of MenACWY control vaccine. Trial participants were enrolled by age into subgroups of 18-55, 56-69 and 70-plus years, and roughly 150, 30 and 60 TCR-sequenced participants, respectively, were included in these subgroups. Overall results and qualifications from the work: A significant rise in spike-specific TCR breadth and depth was observed after two AZD1222 doses relative to day 0 and relative to MenACWY recipients. The 56-69-year group was small, and its depth increase did not reach significance, likely because of low power. Participants were mostly white British and included more females than males, and it was suggested by the authors that clonal diversity may have been underestimated. The vaccine-associated CD4 TCRs covered the entire spike protein, and the dominant responses fell in regions 160-218 and 743-854. Only a handful of AZD1222 recipients were SARS-CoV-2 seropositive at baseline, limiting conclusions about previously exposed vaccinees. Epitopes outside the regions mutated in the B.1.351 and B.1.1.7 variants were reportedly recognized by nearly half of the unique spike-specific TCRs. No day 14 peak-response samples were available, so repertoires were characterized only after the peak T cell response.

The CDR3 regions of human TCRbeta chains were subjected to immunosequencing. In the authors' own workflow: Repertoire TCRs were checked for matches against a reference library of SARS-CoV-2-specific TCRs that had been generated using the MIRA antigen-specificity platform. Breadth meant the fraction of unique TCRs that were SARS-CoV-2-associated, whereas depth meant the fraction of total T cells that were SARS-CoV-2-associated. Using the MIRA data, every spike-specific TCR was mapped to the spike region that the TCR reacted to and assigned to either a CD4 or a CD8 class. Log10-transformed breadth and depth values were compared by one-way ANOVA with Sidak's multiple comparisons tests. Here the immuneACCESS table is served through TCRdb, limited to in-frame sequences with V and J called. Missing clones are a known gap in these copies; in checked studies unresolved V genes cover under half, and the rest lacks a known reason. That table supplies the V and J calls and clone size; D and trimming were determined from the DNA. A total of approximately 100,000 clones appear in this sample, about 83% of them only once. The top ten clonotypes cover 12% of the sample.

What this sample's time point label stands for: baseline before first vaccination. Samples from vaccinated people were obtained from the UK trials COV001 and COV002, which included a single-blind randomized controlled phase 2/3 trial of AZD1222 (ChAdOx1 nCoV-19) in healthy adults. For TCRbeta chain sequencing, PBMC samples were collected from trial participants at day 0 and at day 28 after the second dose. The sequence was collected from an adult in good health. The source material was peripheral blood, sampled on day 0 of AZD1222 vaccination. Recombination connected TRBV7-9 to TRBJ2-7; TRBD1 lines up with 7 middle nucleotides. The CDR3 reads CASKATGAEQYF. The DNA sequence is given as TGTGCCAGCAAGGCAACAGGGGCCGAGCAGTACTTC.